These 20 T cell receptor beta chains originate from one sample sequenced in a study of blood T cell repertoires in COVID-19. Libraries were prepared by immunoSEQ multiplex PCR; TCRdb keeps only in-frame clonotypes and omits some of them. The table records around 190,000 clones, roughly three quarters of them present only once. Material for sequencing was PBMCs or T cells enriched from blood (not recorded which). All receptors derive from a woman in her forties or fifties with acute COVID-19.

This rearrangement joins TRBV6-1 to TRBJ1-3; tentatively, D is TRBD1 (5 bases). This CDR3 contains 15 residues. From germline, CDR1 is MNHNS and CDR2 SASEGT. The V end was cut by 3 bases, the J end by 5 bases, with 14 bases between. The chain's CDR3 is CASSDRGRGRNTIYF. CDR3 DNA: TGTGCCAGCAGTGATAGGGGCCGAGGACGAAACACCATATATTTT.

The V call is TRBV28, the J call TRBJ1-3; possible D gene TRBD1, 5 bases. Trimming took 3 bases from V and 0 from J, leaving 12 bases between them. The CDR3 length is 16 residues. Per germline, CDR1 MDHEN and CDR2 SYDVKM. In DNA form, the CDR3 reads TGTGCCAGCAGTTTTCCCAGGGCATCCTCTGGAAACACCATATATTTT. This encodes CASSFPRASSGNTIYF.

The chain combines TRBV28 with TRBJ1-6; 7 bases fit TRBD1. CDR1 and CDR2 from the germline V gene are MDHEN and SYDVKM. This CDR3 is 13 amino acids long. V trimming: 6 bases; J trimming: 7 bases; junction bases outside the gene matches: 3. In DNA form, the CDR3 reads TGTGCCAGCAGACCAGGGGGGAATTCACCCCTCCACTTT. This encodes CASRPGGNSPLHF.

The rearrangement links TRBV2 to TRBJ2-7, with 7 bases lining up with TRBD2. The CDR3 is 12 residues long. Trimming at V came to 6 bases and at J to 4 bases, leaving 3 bases not matched to a gene. The germline V gene encodes CDR1 SNHLY and CDR2 FYNNEI. CDR3 sequence reads: CASSRGSYEQYV. The DNA for the CDR3 is TGTGCCAGCAGCCGCGGGAGTTACGAGCAGTACGTC.

This chain links TRBV6-5 with TRBJ1-5; possible D gene TRBD1, 6 bases. In germline, CDR1 is MNHEY, CDR2 SVGAGI. V shed 5 bases and J shed 2 bases, with 10 bases lying between them. CDR3 length equals 14 residues. The CDR3 loop reads CASSPNRGNQPQHF. The CDR3 DNA follows: TGTGCCAGCAGTCCAAACAGGGGCAATCAGCCCCAGCATTTT.

This clone was observed a few times. The V gene is TRBV2, the J gene TRBJ2-7; D not certain. V lost 2 bases and J 0 bases, leaving 11 bases between the germline ends. Germline V lookup: CDR1 SNHLY, CDR2 FYNNEI. The CDR3 runs to 15 residues. The chain's CDR3 is CASSEWLADSYEQYV. CDR3 coding DNA: TGTGCCAGCAGTGAATGGCTTGCCGACTCCTACGAGCAGTACGTC.

Remarks on this clone: This same CDR3 is encoded by further DNA sequences in the sample. The rearrangement uses TRBV5-4 and TRBJ1-1; 7 bases align to TRBD1. V gave up 0 bases and J gave up 3 bases; unmatched junction bases: 2. The germline CDR1 and CDR2 sequences are SGHNT and YYREEE (reference sequence). This CDR3 is 14 amino acids long. The chain's CDR3 is CASSLDRGDTEAFF. In DNA, the CDR3 is TGTGCCAGCAGCTTGGACAGGGGAGACACTGAAGCTTTCTTT.

The J gene is TRBJ2-5, the V gene TRBV2; D perhaps matches TRBD2 (6 bases). The CDR3 consists of 12 residues. Germline values: CDR1 SNHLY, CDR2 FYNNEI. V was pared by 6 bases and J by 5 bases, with 10 bases between. This CDR3 reads CASREGGETQYF. In DNA form, the CDR3 reads TGTGCCAGCAGGGAGGGAGGCGAGACCCAGTACTTC.

This clone has just one count. The V gene is TRBV18, the J gene TRBJ1-5; TRBD1 matches 9 bases. V lost 3 bases, J lost 10 bases, and 4 bases stayed unmatched. The CDR3 sequence is 13 residues long. CDR1 is KGHSH and CDR2 is LQKENI in the germline V gene. The CDR3 protein is CASSPDRGEPQHF. The CDR3 DNA is TGTGCCAGCTCACCGGACAGGGGAGAACCCCAGCATTTT.

This clone has a single count. The CDR3 nucleotides read TGTGCCAGCCCGGAGCTTACGGATACGCAGTATTTT. Residues: CASPELTDTQYF. The chain is built from TRBV7-9 and TRBJ2-3; D is undetermined. Germline CDR1 reads SEHNR; CDR2 reads FQNEAQ (reference sequence). The V and J ends lost 8 bases and 6 bases respectively, with 12 bases between them. This CDR3 region has 12 residues.

The V gene is TRBV10-3, the J gene TRBJ2-1; perhaps TRBD1 as D (6 bases). V lost 2 bases and J 4 bases, leaving 18 bases between the germline ends. The germline V gene has CDR1 ENHRY and CDR2 SYGVKD. The CDR3 covers 17 residues. The CDR3 sequence: CAISETTGTRNYNEQFF. The CDR3 DNA reads TGTGCCATCAGTGAGACGACCGGGACAAGGAATTACAATGAGCAGTTCTTC.

The V call is TRBV19, the J call TRBJ1-1; D uncertain. Trimming removed 6 bases at V and 4 bases at J, with 21 bases between. In germline, CDR1 is LNHDA, CDR2 SQIVND (reference sequence). This CDR3 spans 16 amino acids. The chain's CDR3 is CASRDSLGRSLTEAFF. CDR3 DNA sequence: TGTGCCAGTAGGGACTCCTTAGGGCGGAGCCTCACTGAAGCTTTCTTT.

The genes are TRBV28 and TRBJ2-6; no reliable D call. CDR1 and CDR2 (germline): MDHEN, SYDVKM. V shed 1 base and J shed 0 bases, with 4 bases lying between them. The length of the CDR3 is 15 residues. The CDR3 here is CASSLLFSGANVLTF. In DNA, the CDR3 is TGTGCCAGCAGTTTATTATTCTCTGGGGCCAACGTCCTGACTTTC.

The chain links TRBV9 to TRBJ2-3, with D tentatively TRBD2 (7 bases). The CDR3 sequence is 17 residues long. Trimming stripped 0 bases from V and 2 bases from J, with 16 bases between. Germline loops: CDR1 SGDLS, CDR2 YYNGEE. CDR3 sequence (DNA): TGTGCCAGCAGCGTAGTAGGGGGGGCAGGAACCACAGATACGCAGTATTTT. It yields the protein CASSVVGGAGTTDTQYF. Drawing the rest from reference TRBV9 and TRBJ2-3, the complete variable domain is DSGVTQTPKHLITATGQRVTLRCSPRSGDLSVYWYQQSLDQGLQFLIQYYNGEERAKGNILERFSAQQFPDLHSELNLSSLELGDSALYFCASSVVGGAGTTDTQYFGPGTRLTVL.

The chain links TRBV5-6 to TRBJ1-2, with D tentatively TRBD1 (6 bases). CDR1 and CDR2 from the germline V gene are SGHDT and YYEEEE. The V gene lost 1 base and the J gene lost 5 bases, with 15 bases spanning the gap. The CDR3 covers 15 residues. In DNA form, the CDR3 reads TGTGCCAGCAGCTTGAGTCAGGGGCCGTTATATGGCTACACCTTC. As protein: CASSLSQGPLYGYTF.

The table lists this clone with a few counts. This chain uses TRBV30 with TRBJ1-2; D may be TRBD1 (6 bases). Germline V gene sequence: CDR1 GTSNPN, CDR2 SVGIG (reference sequence). The CDR3 loop spans 12 amino acids. Deletions cut 2 bases from V and 13 bases from J, with 17 bases between. CDR3 nucleotides: TGTGCCTGGAGTCCCCGGGGGGGGCTTTTCACCTTC. This sequence encodes CAWSPRGGLFTF.

The chain uses TRBV24-1 and TRBJ1-2; 8 nucleotides align to TRBD1. The CDR3 is 14 residues long. Germline V gene data show CDR1 as KGHDR and CDR2 as SFDVKD. V shed 3 bases and J 5 bases; nucleotides not matched to a gene: 4. CDR3 DNA: TGTGCCACCAGTGATGGGGGACAGGTTTATGGCTACACCTTC. This gives the protein CATSDGGQVYGYTF.

J is TRBJ2-2 and V is TRBV19, with 7 bases fitting TRBD1. The CDR3 has 15 residues. The V gene end was trimmed by 7 bases and the J gene end by 3 bases; junction bases not matched to a gene: 8. CDR1 and CDR2 from the germline V gene are LNHDA and SQIVND (reference sequence). This CDR3 reads CASTPRQGDTGELFF. For the CDR3, the DNA is TGTGCCAGTACCCCCAGACAGGGAGACACCGGGGAGCTGTTTTTT.

V is TRBV9 and J is TRBJ2-2, with D perhaps TRBD1 (6 bases). The V and J ends lost 4 bases and 7 bases respectively, with 17 bases between them. The CDR3 runs 15 residues. Germline-derived CDR1 and CDR2 are SGDLS and YYNGEE. CDR3 sequence reads: CASSPFSGAGGELFF. Here the CDR3 DNA reads TGTGCCAGCAGCCCGTTTTCAGGGGCGGGCGGGGAGCTGTTTTTT.

This clone turned up a few times. The chain is built from TRBV28 and TRBJ1-1; TRBD1 agrees at 7 bases. The germline gives CDR1 MDHEN, CDR2 SYDVKM. Germline trimming cut 8 bases from V and 6 bases from J; bases unmatched to any gene: 15. CDR3 length: 15 amino acids. The CDR3 DNA follows: TGTGCCAGCGCCCTCGACAGGGTCGGCTTGGCTGAAGCTTTCTTT. Protein sequence: CASALDRVGLAEAFF.